This entry lists 23 T cell receptor beta chains sequenced from one sample in a study of CD8 T cells in ankylosing spondylitis. Using its own MiXCR run on the 5' RACE reads, TCRdb lists one record per CDR3 protein. This table holds about 240,000 distinct CDR3 sequences, over 8.5% found once. Input material: blood, either unsorted or a sorted T cell fraction (not recorded which). These receptors were collected from a male donor with ankylosing spondylitis or in good health (not recorded which).

This clonotype has a handful of counts. The CDR3 coding sequence is TGTGCCAGCAGCCGAGGGGGTTTGGGGGTGTACGAGCAGTACTTC. Protein: CASSRGGLGVYEQYF. V usage is TRBV12-3 or TRBV12-4 and J usage is TRBJ2-7, with D possibly matching TRBD1 (6 bases). The CDR3 length is 15 residues. V shed 6 bases and J shed 4 bases, with 19 bases lying between them.

The chain couples TRBV7-9 to TRBJ2-1; 7 bases fit TRBD1. This CDR3 is built from 15 residues. V lost 5 bases to trimming and J lost 3 bases; unmatched junction nucleotides: 7. Germline CDR1 is SEHNR and CDR2 is FQNEAQ (reference sequence). The CDR3 DNA follows: TGTGCCAGCAGCAAGCTGGACAGGTTCTACAATGAGCAGTTCTTC. Protein product: CASSKLDRFYNEQFF.

This clonotype has a handful of counts. The V and J genes are TRBV2 and TRBJ2-1; no clear D gene. Germline V gene data show CDR1 as SNHLY and CDR2 as FYNNEI. Trimming removed 4 bases from V and 7 bases from J, with 2 bases in between. This CDR3 spans 10 amino acids. The CDR3, as DNA: TGTGCCAGCAGTGCGAATGAGCAGTTCTTC. As protein: CASSANEQFF.

This clonotype came up a few times. The V gene is TRBV28, the J gene TRBJ2-1, with TRBD1 matching 9 bases. CDR1 and CDR2 (germline): MDHEN, SYDVKM. V shed 6 bases, J shed 7 bases, and the junction held 7 bases outside the gene matches. The CDR3 has 14 residues. The CDR3 loop is CASSLQGAWNEQFF. The CDR3 DNA follows: TGTGCCAGCAGCCTACAGGGGGCTTGGAATGAGCAGTTCTTC.

CDR3 sequence reads: CASRRRWDRGNYSNQPQHF. As DNA, the CDR3 is TGTGCAAGTCGCCGTAGATGGGACAGGGGGAATTATAGCAATCAGCCCCAGCATTTT. The chain has TRBV12-2 and TRBJ1-5; the table assigns TRBD1, which was not confirmed against the DNA. TRBV12-2 is assigned pseudogene status. This CDR3 is 19 amino acids long.

The V and J genes are TRBV6-4 and TRBJ2-2; D not certain. This CDR3 is 15 amino acids long. Germline loops: CDR1 MRHNA, CDR2 SNTAGT. Trimming cost V 3 bases and J 2 bases, with 10 bases left between them. Here the CDR3 reads CASSETAPNTGELFF. DNA for the CDR3: TGTGCCAGCAGTGAAACGGCCCCAAACACCGGGGAGCTGTTTTTT.

V gene TRBV6-1 combines with J gene TRBJ2-1; TRBD1 matches at 7 bases. The CDR3 runs 15 residues. Trimming at V came to 6 bases and at J to 2 bases, leaving 7 bases not matched to a gene. CDR1 and CDR2 from the germline V gene are MNHNS and SASEGT. For the CDR3, the DNA is TGTGCCAGCAGCTCTACAGGGGTCCCCTACAATGAGCAGTTCTTC. It is translated as CASSSTGVPYNEQFF.

This clonotype was seen more than once but under ten times. The rearrangement joins TRBV6-5 to TRBJ1-5, with D uncertain. The V end was cut by 2 bases, the J end by 0 bases, with 2 bases between. Germline CDR1 reads MNHEY; CDR2 reads SVGAGI. This CDR3 region has 13 residues. The CDR3 sequence is CASSYSSNQPQHF. The CDR3 DNA follows: TGTGCCAGCAGTTACAGTAGCAATCAGCCCCAGCATTTT.

The genes are TRBV19 and TRBJ2-2; the match to TRBD1 covers 7 bases. Per germline, CDR1 LNHDA and CDR2 SQIVND (reference sequence). Losses at the gene ends were 6 bases for V and 7 bases for J; bases not matched to a gene: 14. CDR3 length: 16 residues. The DNA of the CDR3 is TGTGCCAGTAGGCATACGGCCGACAGGGATTACGGGGAGCTGTTTTTT. This translates into CASRHTADRDYGELFF.

This clonotype was counted a few times. The rearrangement joins TRBV12-3 or TRBV12-4 to TRBJ2-1; maybe TRBD2 (5 bases). The CDR3 covers 18 residues. The V gene lost 8 bases and the J gene lost 1 base, with 24 bases spanning the gap. CDR3 sequence (DNA): TGTGCCAGCGCGCCCCCGCAGACGGGGATTATGTCCTACAATGAGCAGTTCTTC. Its protein product is CASAPPQTGIMSYNEQFF.

This clonotype showed up just a few times. This rearrangement joins TRBV9 to TRBJ2-1; perhaps TRBD2 as D (7 bases). V shed 0 bases and J shed 13 bases, with 14 bases lying between them. Germline V gene data show CDR1 as SGDLS and CDR2 as YYNGEE. This CDR3 is built from 13 residues. As DNA, the CDR3 is TGTGCCAGCAGCGTAGCGGGGGGCCGTGATCAGTTCTTC. This codes for CASSVAGGRDQFF.

The chain links TRBV5-5 to TRBJ2-7, with D hard to call. The CDR3 totals 15 residues. Trimming pared 0 bases from V and 6 bases from J, leaving 16 bases between. Germline V CDR1 and CDR2: SGHKS, YYEKEE (reference sequence). The CDR3 DNA follows: TGTGCCAGCAGCTTGGGCCCCGCCCTTAAGGTCGAGCAGTACTTC. Protein sequence: CASSLGPALKVEQYF.

This clonotype came up a few times. The chain recombines TRBV20-1 with TRBJ1-4; TRBD1 might be the D (5 bases). The CDR3 covers 14 residues. V was cut by 7 bases and J by 5 bases, with 17 bases left in between. Germline lookup yields CDR1 DFQATT and CDR2 SNEGSKA (reference sequence). CDR3 DNA sequence: TGCAGTGTCGATTCCGGGACGCCAAATGAAAAACTGTTTTTT. This encodes CSVDSGTPNEKLFF.

The chain employs TRBV7-9 and TRBJ2-7; D is unclear. Germline CDR1 is SEHNR and CDR2 is FQNEAQ (reference sequence). With 5 bases removed from V and 0 bases from J, the gap between germline ends came to 14 bases. The CDR3 is 15 residues long. CDR3 residues: CASSPRWSDSYEQYF. The CDR3 DNA reads as TGTGCCAGCAGCCCGAGGTGGTCGGACTCCTACGAGCAGTACTTC.

This clonotype was counted many times. The V call is TRBV7-8, the J call TRBJ1-2; 8 bases agree with TRBD1. CDR1 and CDR2 from the germline V gene are SGHVS and FQNEAQ. Trimming took 5 bases from V and 2 from J; bases not matched to a gene: 4. This CDR3 region has 14 residues. CDR3 sequence (DNA): TGTGCCAGCAGCACCGGACAGGGAAACTATGGCTACACCTTC. It encodes CASSTGQGNYGYTF.

This clonotype occurred a few times. The rearrangement uses TRBV11-2 and TRBJ2-5; 11 bases align to TRBD2. This CDR3 spans 16 amino acids. After removal of 4 bases from V and 2 bases from J, the junction contained 6 bases not matched to a gene. Looked up from germline, CDR1 is SGHAT and CDR2 is FQNNGV. In DNA, the CDR3 is TGTGCCAGCAGCTCCCCCTTAGCGGGGGGGCAAGAGACCCAGTACTTC. Its translation is CASSSPLAGGQETQYF.

For this clonotype: This may come from a read error, since a much larger clone is one base off. The chain employs TRBV20-1 and TRBJ2-2; the D is unclear. Per the germline V gene, CDR1 is DFQATT and CDR2 is SNEGSKA (reference sequence). The CDR3 is 15 residues long. The V gene lost 8 bases and the J gene lost 1 base, with 17 bases spanning the gap. The CDR3 bases are TGCAGTACTCGCGACTGGAGAGAGAACACCGGGGAGCTGTTTTTT. This gives the protein CSTRDWRENTGELFF.

The chain is built from TRBV3-1 and TRBJ2-5; 13 bases align to TRBD2. The CDR3 runs 18 residues. The J segment lost 4 bases and the V segment lost 10 bases, leaving 18 bases of the junction unmatched. Germline CDR1 LGHDT, CDR2 YNNKEL (reference sequence). The CDR3 DNA reads as TGTGCCACCACCCAAGGAAGACTAGCGGGAGGTTTGGTAGAGACCCAGTACTTC. Its translation is CATTQGRLAGGLVETQYF.

The V call is TRBV30, the J call TRBJ1-1; weak D call: TRBD1 (6 bases). The CDR3 length is 12 residues. V was trimmed by 3 bases and J by 4 bases, leaving 9 bases between them. Germline CDR1 reads GTSNPN; CDR2 reads SVGIG (reference sequence). DNA for the CDR3: TGTGCCTGGAGACAGGGAGGCACTGAAGCTTTCTTT. As protein: CAWRQGGTEAFF.

The sample holds many counts of this clonotype. The chain recombines TRBV20-1 with TRBJ2-5, with a tentative D call TRBD1 (6 bases). The V and J ends lost 0 bases and 1 base respectively, with 15 bases between them. Looked up from germline, CDR1 is DFQATT and CDR2 is SNEGSKA (reference sequence). The CDR3 is made up of 16 amino acids. In DNA form, the CDR3 reads TGCAGTGCTAGAGATCCAGGGGAAAACAGCCAAGAGACCCAGTACTTC. Its protein is CSARDPGENSQETQYF.

This clonotype was seen ten or more times. The genes are TRBV15 and TRBJ2-1; no clear D gene. Germline assignment: CDR1 LNHNV and CDR2 YYDKDF (reference sequence). The CDR3 contains 15 residues. V lost 1 base, J lost 1 base, and 8 bases lay in between. The CDR3 loop is CATSRGGESYNEQFF. The CDR3 bases are TGTGCCACCAGCAGAGGTGGAGAATCCTACAATGAGCAGTTCTTC.

Many counts were recorded for this clonotype. The chain couples TRBV6-1 to TRBJ2-1, with a tentative D call TRBD2 (6 bases). Germline V gene sequence: CDR1 MNHNS, CDR2 SASEGT. The CDR3 loop spans 14 amino acids. V was pared by 6 bases and J by 11 bases, with 20 bases between. The CDR3 loop reads CASRDPGLLTQQFF. The CDR3 nucleotides are TGTGCCAGCAGAGACCCGGGACTCCTTACACAGCAGTTCTTC.

This clonotype came up a few times. The chain couples TRBV7-8 to TRBJ1-6, with 11 bases that match TRBD1. Germline V gives CDR1 SGHVS, CDR2 FQNEAQ. This CDR3 has 15 amino acids. The trim removed 5 bases at V and 7 bases at J, leaving 4 bases unmatched. The CDR3 here is CASSGWTGGNSPLHF. The CDR3 DNA follows: TGTGCCAGCAGCGGCTGGACAGGGGGCAATTCACCCCTCCACTTT.